Presented here are 15 T cell receptor beta chains from one specimen sequenced in a study of cytomegalovirus exposure and HLA in healthy donors. The PCR employed 60 Vbeta primers together with 13 Jbeta primers. The protocol was immunoSEQ multiplex PCR, while the TCRdb copy is restricted to in-frame clones and leaves out a portion. Found here are 110,000 to 150,000 clones, around 10% of them singletons; the top ten hold approximately 1.9%. The specimen sequenced was PBMCs. The receptors come from a man aged 50-60 years in good health and CMV-seronegative.

The genes are TRBV7-2 and TRBJ2-1, with 10 positions matching TRBD2. The CDR3 has 15 amino acids. Looked up from germline, CDR1 is SGHTA and CDR2 is FQGNSA. Trimming removed 1 base from V and 4 bases from J; junction bases left unmatched: 1. CDR3 coding DNA: TGTGCCAGCAGCTTAGAACTAGCGGGGTACAATGAGCAGTTCTTC. Translating gives CASSLELAGYNEQFF.

Only a few counts were recorded for this clone. This chain joins TRBV6-1 and TRBJ1-1; 8 nucleotides match TRBD1. The germline V gene has CDR1 MNHNS and CDR2 SASEGT. Losses at the gene ends were 5 bases for V and 2 bases for J; bases not matched to a gene: 4. The CDR3 runs 14 residues. The CDR3, as DNA: TGTGCCAGCAGTCCGGACAGGGCAAACACTGAAGCTTTCTTT. This translates into CASSPDRANTEAFF.

Turning to this clone: One junction end disagrees with the germline gene, perhaps due to a read error. This rearrangement joins TRBV2 to TRBJ1-2; TRBD1 aligns across 9 bases. Germline CDR1 reads SNHLY; CDR2 reads FYNNEI. The length of the CDR3 is 14 residues. The CDR3 nucleotides are TGTGCCAGCAGGCCACAGGGGGCCCACTATTGCTACACCTTC. Amino acid sequence: CASRPQGAHYCYTF.

This sequence joins TRBV27 and TRBJ2-2; 9 bases line up with TRBD1. Trimming took 5 bases from V and 9 from J; bases not matched to a gene: 13. This CDR3 is built from 16 residues. Germline assignment: CDR1 MNHEY and CDR2 SMNVEV (reference sequence). CDR3: CASSASDRGPRRELFF. CDR3 nucleotide sequence: TGTGCCAGCAGTGCTTCGGACAGGGGACCCCGGCGGGAGCTGTTTTTT.

The rearrangement uses TRBV5-1 and TRBJ2-7; D may be TRBD2 (5 bases). The CDR3 length is 13 residues. CDR1 and CDR2 from the germline V gene are SGHRS and YFSETQ. CDR3 sequence: CDRSLIGSDEQYF. In nucleotides, the CDR3 is TGCGACAGAAGCTTGATAGGGAGTGACGAGCAGTACTTC.

This rearrangement joins TRBV28 to TRBJ1-5; tentatively, D is TRBD1 (5 bases). Germline V CDR1 and CDR2: MDHEN, SYDVKM. V was cut by 2 bases and J by 5 bases, with 13 bases left in between. The CDR3 is made up of 15 amino acids. As DNA, the CDR3 is TGTGCCAGCAGTTTAAGTGGGAGGGGTCATCAGCCCCAGCATTTT. Protein: CASSLSGRGHQPQHF. The full variable domain, rest sourced from reference TRBV28 and TRBJ1-5, is DVKVTQSSRYLVKRTGEKVFLECVQDMDHENMFWYRQDPGLGLRLIYFSYDVKMKEKGDIPEGYSVSREKKERFSLILESASTNQTSMYLCASSLSGRGHQPQHFGDGTRLSIL.

This chain joins TRBV12-5 and TRBJ2-7, with D perhaps TRBD2 (6 bases). V gave up 5 bases and J gave up 5 bases, with 10 bases separating them. CDR1 and CDR2 from the germline V gene are LGHNT and FRNRAP. The CDR3 runs 12 residues. In nucleotides, the CDR3 is TGTGCTAGTGGTCGGGGAGGCCACGAGCAGTACTTC. Residues: CASGRGGHEQYF.

The chain recombines TRBV5-4 with TRBJ1-1; TRBD1 agrees at 9 bases. This CDR3 has 14 residues. CDR1 and CDR2 (germline): SGHNT, YYREEE (reference sequence). The ends lost 5 bases at V and 4 bases at J; junction bases unmatched: 6. The CDR3 loop reads CASSWDRVVTEAFF. Here the CDR3 DNA reads TGTGCCAGCAGTTGGGACAGGGTAGTCACTGAAGCTTTCTTT.

The gene calls are TRBV9 and TRBJ2-3; D unresolved. The CDR3 is 14 amino acids. Deletions cut 9 bases from V and 0 bases from J, with 14 bases between. CDR1 is SGDLS and CDR2 is YYNGEE in the germline V gene. Written as DNA, the CDR3 is TGTGCCAAGAGCAGGTTCACTAGCACAGATACGCAGTATTTT. Its protein product is CAKSRFTSTDTQYF.

The chain recombines TRBV2 with TRBJ1-1, with D possibly matching TRBD1 (5 bases). CDR3 length: 14 residues. Germline lookup yields CDR1 SNHLY and CDR2 FYNNEI. Trimming left V 6 bases short and J 1 base short, with 12 bases between. This CDR3 is CASRRDLGNTEAFF. CDR3 DNA: TGTGCCAGCAGGCGGGACTTGGGGAACACTGAAGCTTTCTTT.

This clone appeared a few times. The chain carries TRBV9 and TRBJ2-7; maybe TRBD1 (5 bases). The V end lost 4 bases, the J end lost 6 bases, and 17 bases lay between the germline ends. Germline V gene lookup returns CDR1 SGDLS and CDR2 YYNGEE. The CDR3 is 14 residues long. Written as DNA, the CDR3 is TGTGCCAGCAGCCCCTCATGGGCCAGGGTCGAGCAGTACTTC. Amino acid sequence: CASSPSWARVEQYF.

The genes are TRBV7-2 and TRBJ1-5, with 7 nucleotides matching TRBD1. The CDR3 totals 15 residues. Germline V gene data show CDR1 as SGHTA and CDR2 as FQGNSA. V was clipped by 6 bases and J by 0 bases; unmatched bases: 5. CDR3 protein: CASRTDRASNQPQHF. DNA of the CDR3: TGTGCCAGCAGAACAGACAGGGCTAGCAATCAGCCCCAGCATTTT.

This clone has only a few counts. The gene calls are TRBV7-9 and TRBJ2-5, with D perhaps TRBD2 (6 bases). Trimming pared 11 bases from V and 1 base from J, leaving 14 bases between. This CDR3 has 13 amino acids. The germline gives CDR1 SEHNR, CDR2 FQNEAQ (reference sequence). CDR3 amino acids: CAYAGGIQETQYF. The CDR3 DNA follows: TGTGCCTATGCCGGCGGGATCCAAGAGACCCAGTACTTC.

The DNA for the CDR3 is TGTGCCAGCAGCTCTAGCGGGAGGGCCGGAGAGACCCAGTACTTC. It encodes CASSSSGRAGETQYF. This sequence joins TRBV9 and TRBJ2-5; TRBD2 aligns across 12 bases. The CDR3 totals 15 residues. Germline V CDR1 and CDR2: SGDLS, YYNGEE. V lost 4 bases to trimming and J lost 4 bases; unmatched junction nucleotides: 5. Full variable domain (remainder filled in from reference TRBV9 and TRBJ2-5): DSGVTQTPKHLITATGQRVTLRCSPRSGDLSVYWYQQSLDQGLQFLIQYYNGEERAKGNILERFSAQQFPDLHSELNLSSLELGDSALYFCASSSSGRAGETQYFGPGTRLLVL.

A note on this clone: This sample also contains other DNA sequences that code for the same CDR3. The rearrangement uses TRBV5-1 and TRBJ1-2; 7 positions match TRBD1. The CDR3 is 13 residues long. The germline CDR1 and CDR2 sequences are SGHRS and YFSETQ. V shed 3 bases and J 6 bases; nucleotides not matched to a gene: 5. The CDR3 bases are TGCGCCAGCAGCTATACACAGGGGAATGGCTACACCTTC. Translating gives CASSYTQGNGYTF.